By share, the clone carrying this T cell receptor (beta chain) ranks as medium-sized. No antigen is known for it. The germline V and J ends were trimmed by 6 bases and 5 bases, with 22 bases remaining between them. The CDR3 is made up of 17 amino acids. Germline V gene data show CDR1 as MDHEN and CDR2 as SYDVKM. This sample was included in a study of spatial heterogeneity in lung cancer. Study observations and caveats: How many expanded intratumoral alpha and beta TCRs were present tracked the tumor mutation count, which was a count of nonsynonymous mutations.

Described time point: sample taken at primary tumor resection. The donor group consisted of under 95 patients who had untreated, early-stage non-small cell lung cancer. Unique molecular identifiers, one per molecule, were present on every TCR cDNA molecule. Each CDR3 protein is one row after TCRdb ran MiXCR on the 5' RACE reads. The data show approximately 7,000 distinct CDR3 sequences, 10% to 15% seen once. The chain links TRBV28 to TRBJ1-4, with a weak D call TRBD1 (5 bases). The TCR originated in a male donor with early-stage non-small cell lung cancer. The sequences come from lung tumor tissue, collected at surgery. The CDR3 nucleotides read TGTGCCAGCAGCCATAGGGCGGAAGGGGCCTTCAATGAAAAACTGTTTTTT. It codes for CASSHRAEGAFNEKLFF.